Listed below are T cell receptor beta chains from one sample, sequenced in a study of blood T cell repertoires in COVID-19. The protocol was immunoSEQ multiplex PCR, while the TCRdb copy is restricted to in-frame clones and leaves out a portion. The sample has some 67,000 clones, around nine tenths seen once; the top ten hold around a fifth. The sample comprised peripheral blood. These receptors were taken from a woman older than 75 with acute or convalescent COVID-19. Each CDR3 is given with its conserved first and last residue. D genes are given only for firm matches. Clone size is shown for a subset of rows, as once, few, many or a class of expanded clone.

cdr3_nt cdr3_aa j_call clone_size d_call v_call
TGCAGCGTTGAAAGCCGGGTCTCAACCAATGAGCAGTTCTTC CSVESRVSTNEQFF TRBJ2-1 NA NA TRBV29-1
TGCGCCAGCAGCCAAGTGGCAGGGGATAATTCACCCCTCCACTTT CASSQVAGDNSPLHF TRBJ1-6 NA NA TRBV4-3
TGTGCCAGCAGCCACGGAGGCGCAGCTAATGAAAAACTGTTTTTT CASSHGGAANEKLFF TRBJ1-4 NA NA TRBV3-1/TRBV3-2
TGTGCCAGCAGTGAACCCGCCTTAGCGCGAGGCACAGATACGCAGTATTTT CASSEPALARGTDTQYF TRBJ2-3 once NA TRBV25-1
TGTGCCAGCAGCACACCCACTACAGGGAACACTGAAGCTTTCTTT CASSTPTTGNTEAFF TRBJ1-1 few NA TRBV5-4
TGTGCCAGCAGCTCAATAGCTGGACTAACCACTGAAGCTTTCTTT CASSSIAGLTTEAFF TRBJ1-1 NA NA TRBV7-6
TGCAGTGCTAGTCTGGGCCACTATAATTCACCCCTCCACTTT CSASLGHYNSPLHF TRBJ1-6 NA NA TRBV20-1
TGTGCCAGCAGGCCTTCGGGTTATAATTCACCCCTCCACTTT CASRPSGYNSPLHF TRBJ1-6 NA NA TRBV7-9
TGCGCCAGCAGCCCGGACGGGGGGAGGGGTGGCACTGAAGCTTTCTTT CASSPDGGRGGTEAFF TRBJ1-1 NA NA TRBV5-1
TGTGCCAGTAGTCCCGGGACTGCCCAAGCCTATGGCTACACCTTC CASSPGTAQAYGYTF TRBJ1-2 NA NA TRBV19
TGTGCCAGCAGCTTGGAAGCGTCCCCAACCCGACGGGAGCTGTTTTTT CASSLEASPTRRELFF TRBJ2-2 NA NA TRBV5-4
TGTGCCAGCAGTTTATACAGCGGTGGCACTGAAGCTTTCTTT CASSLYSGGTEAFF TRBJ1-1 NA NA TRBV28
TGTGCCAGCAGCTCTCGCGGCCTAAGGACCCAGTACTTC CASSSRGLRTQYF TRBJ2-5 NA NA TRBV3-1/TRBV3-2
TGTGCCAGCTCACGGGGAGCGGGTTCACCCCTCCACTTT CASSRGAGSPLHF TRBJ1-6 NA NA TRBV18
TGTGCCAGCAGTATAACGACAGGGTGGAATGGCTACACCTTC CASSITTGWNGYTF TRBJ1-2 NA TRBD1 TRBV6-5
TGTGCCAGCAGATTCAGGGGACCCGGAGAGCCCCAGCATTTT CASRFRGPGEPQHF TRBJ1-5 NA NA TRBV6-5
TGTGCCAGCAGTCCTCGACTAGCGGGGGGGCGCTTCCCGTTCTTC CASSPRLAGGRFPFF TRBJ2-1 once TRBD2 TRBV28
TGCAGCGTTAGTAGCGGGGGCTTGTACGAGCAGTACTTC CSVSSGGLYEQYF TRBJ2-7 NA TRBD2 TRBV29-1
TGTGCCAGCAGAACCACAGGAAACACTGAAGCTTTCTTT CASRTTGNTEAFF TRBJ1-1 NA NA TRBV14
TGTGCCATCAGTGAGACTAGCGCGAACACCGGGGAGCTGTTTTTT CAISETSANTGELFF TRBJ2-2 NA TRBD2 TRBV10-3
TGTGCCACCAGTGACACTAGGAGTATGGAGACCCAGTACTTC CATSDTRSMETQYF TRBJ2-5 NA NA TRBV24-1
TGTGCCTGGAGTCTGACTAGCGGGAGTTACTCCTACAATGAGCAGTTCTTC CAWSLTSGSYSYNEQFF TRBJ2-1 few TRBD2 TRBV30
TGTGCCAGCAGCTTGGACAGGGAAAGCACTGAAGCTTTCTTT CASSLDRESTEAFF TRBJ1-1 NA NA TRBV5-4
TGTGCCAGCAGTGACCGTCAGGGAACCCAGCATTTT CASSDRQGTQHF TRBJ1-5 NA NA TRBV6-1
TGCGCCAGCAGCTTGGGGAGGCGTAGCGAGGAGGGCTCCTACAATGAGCAGTTCTTC CASSLGRRSEEGSYNEQFF TRBJ2-1 NA NA TRBV5-1
TGTGCCAGCAGCTCTGAACTAGCTTGGAACACCGGGGAGCTGTTTTTT CASSSELAWNTGELFF TRBJ2-2 once NA TRBV7-8
TGTGCCAGCAGCCAAGGGGTTTGGGAGACAGGGGCAGAGACCCAGTACTTC CASSQGVWETGAETQYF TRBJ2-5 NA TRBD1 TRBV3-1/TRBV3-2
TGTGCCACCAGCAGGGGCAATCAGCCCCAGCATTTT CATSRGNQPQHF TRBJ1-5 NA NA TRBV24-1
TGTGCCAGCAGCCAAGATCCGGGACTAGCGGGCCAACTATACAATGAGCAGTTCTTC CASSQDPGLAGQLYNEQFF TRBJ2-1 NA TRBD2 TRBV4-2